The clone carrying this T cell receptor beta chain occurred once. V was pared by 2 bases and J by 0 bases, with 8 bases between. The germline V gene encodes CDR1 SGHTA and CDR2 FQGTGA. The CDR3 runs 15 residues. These data are taken from a study of blood T cell repertoires in COVID-19. For the study at large: Spain, Italy and the United States supplied samples that represented acute and convalescent COVID-19. PBMCs, B-cell-depleted T cells, or T cells were the source of the cDNA or gDNA that made up the material.

Individuals aged about 18 to 90 years were recruited from fewer than 30 US areas. How the authors handled the data: Amplification of reference gene primers provided the estimated nucleated cell counts. Assay: immunoSEQ multiplex PCR; the TCRdb copy retains only in-frame clones and omits some. The DNA was the basis for D and trimming; V, J and clone size are from that table. The sample lists a few hundred thousand clones, roughly 85% occurring once. Material for sequencing was PBMCs or T cells enriched from blood (not recorded which). This clonotype was obtained from a woman aged 35 to 49 with acute COVID-19. V is TRBV7-3 and J is TRBJ2-1; D unclear. The CDR3 spells CASSLGQNSYNEQFF. CDR3 in DNA: TGTGCCAGCAGCTTAGGTCAGAACTCCTACAATGAGCAGTTCTTC.